This T cell receptor (beta chain) was documented in a study of blood T cell repertoires in COVID-19. Turning to the study itself: In each case, the material was cDNA or gDNA derived from T cells, B-cell-depleted T cells, or PBMCs.

This CDR3 has 13 amino acids. CDR1 GTSNPN and CDR2 SVGIG come from the germline V gene (reference sequence). V trimming: 0 bases; J trimming: 5 bases; junction bases outside the gene matches: 2. Here immunoSEQ multiplex PCR was the method, and the copy in TCRdb shows in-frame clones only, minus some. The profile shows about 88,000 clones, around 90% of them singletons. This receptor was identified in a male donor with acute or convalescent COVID-19. J is TRBJ1-2 and V is TRBV30; TRBD1 aligns across 8 bases. The sequenced sample consisted of peripheral blood. The CDR3 loop is CAWSVQGEYGYTF. CDR3 nucleotide sequence: TGTGCCTGGAGTGTACAGGGGGAGTATGGCTACACCTTC. The variable domain in full, completed from reference TRBV30 and TRBJ1-2, reads SQTIHQWPATLVQPVGSPLSLECTVEGTSNPNLYWYRQAAGRGLQLLFYSVGIGQISSEVPQNLSASRPQDRQFILSSKKLLLSDSGFYLCAWSVQGEYGYTFGSGTRLTVV.